This entry describes one T cell receptor beta chain. Between the trimmed V and J ends, which lost 0 bases and 0 bases, there was a span of 6 bases. The CDR3 consists of 14 residues. The germline CDR1 and CDR2 sequences are MNHEY and SVGAGI. Authors' processing steps: Estimation of nucleated cell counts relied on the amplification of reference gene primers. Repertoires were generated with immunoSEQ multiplex PCR, while TCRdb's copy carries only in-frame clones and drops some. V, J and clone size derive from that table, while D and trimming were established from the DNA sequence. The repertoire includes some 400,000 clones, about 90% of them detected once, and 6.5% sits in the top ten. The sample comes from a study of blood T cell repertoires in COVID-19. Study overall: COVID-19 samples collected from the United States, Italy and Spain covered acute and convalescent phases. T cells, B-cell-depleted T cells, or PBMCs supplied cDNA or gDNA.

The chain employs TRBV6-5 and TRBJ2-7; no clear D gene. This receptor was obtained from a man between 18 and 29 years old with active or convalescent COVID-19. Sequencing input: peripheral blood. The CDR3 spells CASSYSRSSYEQYF. The CDR3 nucleotides read TGTGCCAGCAGTTACTCGAGGAGCTCCTACGAGCAGTACTTC.